What follows describes a single T cell receptor (beta chain). Its cognate antigen is unknown. The V and J ends lost 8 bases and 6 bases, in that order; junction bases with no gene match: 7. The CDR3 is 13 amino acids. Germline V gene lookup returns CDR1 WSHSY and CDR2 SAAADI. There were TCR beta CDR3 regions amplified from RNA transcripts. The HTBI primer set was used in a first-round RT-PCR of the TCR CDR3. TCRdb re-analysed the multiplex PCR reads in MiXCR, keeping a single row per CDR3 protein. This sample has roughly 500,000 distinct CDR3 sequences, with around 50% found just once. Diagnoses were made from clinical symptoms, serum measures (thyroxine and TRAb), thyroid ultrasound and orbital computed tomography. This specimen belongs to a study of T cells in Graves' hyperthyroidism and ophthalmopathy. Study-level results: A 13 V-J signature model discriminated ophthalmopathy versus stable hyperthyroidism. Blood shared most expanded thyroid clonotypes above 0.001.

The sequenced material came from peripheral blood or thyroid tissue (not recorded which). The chain is built from TRBV10-2 and TRBJ2-5, with TRBD2 matching 9 bases. This TCR came from an adult woman with Graves' disease, either hyperthyroidism or ophthalmopathy (not recorded which). CDR3 region: CASRVAGAKTQYF. In DNA form, the CDR3 reads TGCGCCAGCCGGGTAGCGGGAGCGAAGACCCAGTACTTC.